The next 30 T cell receptor beta chains were all read from a single sample in a study of blood T cell repertoires in COVID-19. Using immunoSEQ multiplex PCR, the repertoire was profiled, and TCRdb retains in-frame clones only, with some absent. This table holds some 300,000 clones, nearly 90% found once. Sequencing was performed on PBMCs or T cells enriched from blood (not recorded which). These receptors were obtained from a woman in her 30s who had recovered from COVID-19.

The rearrangement joins TRBV5-5 to TRBJ1-1; 7 positions match TRBD1. Germline V CDR1 and CDR2: SGHKS, YYEKEE (reference sequence). There are 14 residues in the CDR3. J gave up 4 bases and V 0 bases, and 3 bases lay outside the gene matches. The CDR3 sequence is CASSLVTGPTEAFF. CDR3 nucleotide sequence: TGTGCCAGCAGCTTGGTGACAGGGCCCACTGAAGCTTTCTTT.

The V call is TRBV5-1, the J call TRBJ1-1, with a possible D match to TRBD1 (6 bases). This CDR3 region has 12 residues. The V gene lost 1 base and the J gene lost 10 bases, with 11 bases spanning the gap. From germline, CDR1 is SGHRS and CDR2 YFSETQ. CDR3 DNA: TGCGCCAGCAGCTTGTACAGGGTAGTAGCTTTCTTT. Its translation: CASSLYRVVAFF.

This chain joins TRBV30 and TRBJ2-1; 10 nucleotides agree with TRBD2. Germline lookup yields CDR1 GTSNPN and CDR2 SVGIG (reference sequence). This CDR3 comprises 17 residues. Trimming cost V 1 base and J 1 base; bases outside gene matches: 7. The CDR3 nucleotides read TGTGCCTGGAGTGGAGGTAGCGGGAGGCCGTCCTACAATGAGCAGTTCTTC. Protein: CAWSGGSGRPSYNEQFF.

The rearrangement joins TRBV7-8 to TRBJ2-7, with 7 bases identical to TRBD1. The CDR3 runs 15 residues. CDR1 SGHVS and CDR2 FQNEAQ come from the germline V gene. After removal of 5 bases from V and 4 bases from J, the junction contained 11 bases not matched to a gene. In DNA, the CDR3 is TGTGCCAGCAGCCCTAGGGTAGGGGGCACATACGAGCAGTACTTC. Protein: CASSPRVGGTYEQYF.

The V call is TRBV18, the J call TRBJ2-2; 9 bases line up with TRBD1. With V trimmed by 2 bases and J by 6 bases, 4 bases remained unmatched. The CDR3 covers 15 residues. Germline CDR1 reads KGHSH; CDR2 reads LQKENI. The CDR3 DNA follows: TGTGCCAGCTCACCAAGAACAGGGGGCCCCGGGGAGCTGTTTTTT. As protein: CASSPRTGGPGELFF.

This clone was detected only once. The V gene is TRBV7-9, the J gene TRBJ2-7; possible D gene TRBD1, 6 bases. Trimming cost V 2 bases and J 2 bases, with 19 bases left between them. Germline loops: CDR1 SEHNR, CDR2 FQNEAQ (reference sequence). The CDR3 length is 17 residues. The CDR3 region has the DNA TGTGCCAGCAGCTTATCAGAACCGGGACACCCGGCCTACGAGCAGTACTTC. It specifies CASSLSEPGHPAYEQYF.

The CDR3 DNA follows: TGTGCCAGCAGCTTGGGGCCGGGACTAGCGGGAGTAGTGTACAATGAGCAGTTCTTC. Protein product: CASSLGPGLAGVVYNEQFF. The rearrangement links TRBV5-6 to TRBJ2-1; TRBD2 aligns across 14 bases. The CDR3 consists of 19 residues. Trimming at V came to 0 bases and at J to 4 bases, leaving 9 bases not matched to a gene. The germline CDR1 and CDR2 sequences are SGHDT and YYEEEE. The complete variable domain, with remaining parts taken from reference TRBV5-6 and TRBJ2-1, reads DAGVTQSPTHLIKTRGQQVTLRCSPKSGHDTVSWYQQALGQGPQFIFQYYEEEERQRGNFPDRFSGHQFPNYSSELNVNALLLGDSALYLCASSLGPGLAGVVYNEQFFGPGTRLTVL.

This chain joins TRBV7-9 and TRBJ2-4; unclear D gene. V was trimmed by 1 base and J by 3 bases, leaving 10 bases between them. The CDR3 loop spans 15 amino acids. CDR1 SEHNR and CDR2 FQNEAQ come from the germline V gene (reference sequence). For the CDR3, the DNA is TGTGCCAGCAGCTTAGAGTACGGGTACAAAAACATTCAGTACTTC. Its protein product is CASSLEYGYKNIQYF.

The genes are TRBV2 and TRBJ1-2; the D gene is possibly TRBD1 (5 bases). Trimming cost V 7 bases and J 6 bases, with 12 bases left between them. CDR3 length: 12 residues. Germline V gene lookup returns CDR1 SNHLY and CDR2 FYNNEI. The DNA for the CDR3 is TGTGCCAGCAATCGGGGGACCAATGGCTACACCTTC. It codes for CASNRGTNGYTF.

The rearrangement uses TRBV5-1 and TRBJ1-1; D call uncertain. Germline V CDR1 and CDR2: SGHRS, YFSETQ. V lost 2 bases to trimming and J lost 2 bases, with 10 bases between them. The CDR3 has 14 residues. CDR3 bases: TGCGCCAGCAGCTTTCGGACGGGAAACACTGAAGCTTTCTTT. The encoded protein is CASSFRTGNTEAFF.

The chain recombines TRBV19 with TRBJ2-4; D possibly corresponds to TRBD2 (5 bases). V gave up 3 bases and J gave up 0 bases, with 9 bases separating them. The CDR3 extends over 15 amino acids. Germline values: CDR1 LNHDA, CDR2 SQIVND (reference sequence). The CDR3 sequence is CASSIQGLAKNIQYF. The CDR3 coding sequence is TGTGCCAGTAGTATCCAAGGACTAGCCAAAAACATTCAGTACTTC.

The gene calls are TRBV3-1 (or the pseudogene TRBV3-2) and TRBJ1-2; 7 nucleotides agree with TRBD1. The CDR3 has 15 residues. CDR1 and CDR2 (germline): LGHDT, YNNKEL (reference sequence). The ends lost 2 bases at V and 10 bases at J; junction bases unmatched: 13. The CDR3 DNA sequence: TGTGCCAGCAGCCAAACGGGACAGCGCTGGGAACTCTACACCTTC. Its protein is CASSQTGQRWELYTF.

The chain is built from TRBV28 and TRBJ1-5; D remains ambiguous. The CDR3 runs to 16 residues. The germline CDR1 and CDR2 sequences are MDHEN and SYDVKM. Trimming left V 7 bases short and J 0 bases short, with 16 bases between. The CDR3 region has the DNA TGTGCCAGCAACACACGAGGCAAACCTAGCAATCAGCCCCAGCATTTT. This sequence encodes CASNTRGKPSNQPQHF.

The chain uses TRBV5-8 and TRBJ1-4; TRBD1 matches 8 bases. After removal of 4 bases from V and 0 bases from J, the junction contained 2 bases not matched to a gene. In germline, CDR1 is SGHTS, CDR2 YDEGEE. CDR3 length: 15 amino acids. CDR3 in amino acids: CASSLGQATNEKLFF. The CDR3 DNA is TGTGCCAGCAGCCTGGGACAGGCAACTAATGAAAAACTGTTTTTT. Full variable domain (remainder filled in from reference TRBV5-8 and TRBJ1-4): EAGVTQSPTHLIKTRGQQATLRCSPISGHTSVYWYQQALGLGLQFLLWYDEGEERNRGNFPPRFSGRQFPNYSSELNVNALELEDSALYLCASSLGQATNEKLFFGSGTQLSVL.

The V call is TRBV27, the J call TRBJ2-3; TRBD2 matches at 8 bases. The CDR3 covers 16 residues. Germline CDR1 MNHEY, CDR2 SMNVEV (reference sequence). V lost 6 bases to trimming and J lost 1 base; unmatched junction nucleotides: 9. CDR3 nucleotides: TGTGCCAGCAGCACCATCGGGAGGGCCGGCACAGATACGCAGTATTTT. Protein sequence: CASSTIGRAGTDTQYF.

J is TRBJ2-7 and V is TRBV7-9, with D possibly TRBD2 on 6 matching bases. Trimming took 1 base from V and 2 from J, leaving 12 bases between them. The length of the CDR3 is 15 residues. The germline V gene encodes CDR1 SEHNR and CDR2 FQNEAQ (reference sequence). The CDR3 nucleotides are TGTGCCAGCAGCTTAGAGGCGGGGCGCCCCTACGAGCAGTACTTC. It specifies CASSLEAGRPYEQYF.

The gene calls are TRBV7-3 and TRBJ2-2; TRBD2 might be the D (6 bases). The CDR3 is made up of 16 amino acids. Trimming took 4 bases from V and 1 from J, leaving 13 bases between them. Germline CDR1 reads SGHTA; CDR2 reads FQGTGA. As DNA, the CDR3 is TGTGCCAGCAGCTCTCCGGGACTGGAGAACACCGGGGAGCTGTTTTTT. Its protein is CASSSPGLENTGELFF.

CDR3 nucleotide sequence: TGTGCCAGCAGTTCATCAGGGGGGAATCAGCCCCAGCATTTT. Residues: CASSSSGGNQPQHF. The chain carries TRBV6-5 and TRBJ1-5; TRBD1 aligns across 7 bases. The germline gives CDR1 MNHEY, CDR2 SVGAGI. The trim removed 4 bases at V and 4 bases at J, leaving 4 bases unmatched. The CDR3 covers 14 residues.

The chain joins TRBV5-5 to TRBJ1-2; D gene ambiguous. Germline lookup yields CDR1 SGHKS and CDR2 YYEKEE (reference sequence). Deletions cut 2 bases from V and 0 bases from J, with 8 bases between. The CDR3 is 14 amino acids. CDR3 region: CASSFWASNYGYTF. The CDR3 coding sequence is TGTGCCAGCAGCTTTTGGGCATCTAACTATGGCTACACCTTC. Full variable domain (missing parts from reference TRBV5-5 and TRBJ1-2): DAGVTQSPTHLIKTRGQQVTLRCSPISGHKSVSWYQQVLGQGPQFIFQYYEKEERGRGNFPDRFSARQFPNYSSELNVNALLLGDSALYLCASSFWASNYGYTFGSGTRLTVV.

The chain employs TRBV4-1 and TRBJ1-1; 7 positions match TRBD1. Germline values: CDR1 MGHRA, CDR2 YSYEKL. J was trimmed by 6 bases and V by 7 bases; bases with no gene match: 8. The CDR3 spans 13 residues. The CDR3 DNA follows: TGCGCCAGCACTCGACAGGGAGCGGCTGAAGCTTTCTTT. Translation gives CASTRQGAAEAFF.

The chain couples TRBV11-2 to TRBJ2-5; D perhaps matches TRBD2 (5 bases). The CDR3 sequence is 14 residues long. Trimming pared 3 bases from V and 5 bases from J, leaving 13 bases between. CDR1 and CDR2 from the germline V gene are SGHAT and FQNNGV. The DNA of the CDR3 is TGTGCCAGCAGCTTTTGGGTGGGAGTCGAGACCCAGTACTTC. It encodes CASSFWVGVETQYF.

This chain links TRBV5-1 with TRBJ2-1, with TRBD2 matching over 11 bases. This CDR3 has 16 amino acids. The J segment lost 9 bases and the V segment lost 7 bases, leaving 15 bases of the junction unmatched. CDR1 SGHRS and CDR2 YFSETQ come from the germline V gene. The CDR3 DNA sequence: TGCGCCAGCCGCTCGACTACTAGCGGGAGTGTATTTGAGCAGTTCTTC. Protein sequence: CASRSTTSGSVFEQFF.

This chain uses TRBV19 with TRBJ2-1, with 8 bases that match TRBD1. Germline CDR1 LNHDA, CDR2 SQIVND (reference sequence). V dropped 6 bases and J dropped 6; count of bases not matched to a gene: 4. The CDR3 has 13 amino acids. The CDR3 region has the DNA TGTGCCAGTAGGGTCACAGGGGGCAATGAGCAGTTCTTC. Encoded protein: CASRVTGGNEQFF.

The rearrangement links TRBV19 to TRBJ1-2; the D gene is possibly TRBD1 (6 bases). The CDR3 is 15 amino acids. The V end lost 3 bases, the J end lost 5 bases, and 16 bases lay between the germline ends. In germline, CDR1 is LNHDA, CDR2 SQIVND (reference sequence). For the CDR3, the DNA is TGTGCCAGTAGTATGGGGGCAGCGGACGTGTATGGCTACACCTTC. This gives the protein CASSMGAADVYGYTF.

This chain connects TRBV21-1 to TRBJ2-3; the table gives TRBD2 as D, unverified against the DNA. TRBV21-1 is reported as a pseudogene. There are 16 residues in the CDR3. CDR3 nucleotides: TGTGCCAGCAGCAAGGGGGGGGACGCCGGCACAGATACGCAGTATTTT. Its translation is CASSKGGDAGTDTQYF.

CDR3 sequence (DNA): TGTGCCAGCAGCGTAGATCTAAGTCCCTACGAGCAGTACTTC. Protein product: CASSVDLSPYEQYF. The chain joins TRBV9 to TRBJ2-7; unclear D gene. The CDR3 has 14 residues. From germline, CDR1 is SGDLS and CDR2 YYNGEE. Trimming cost V 0 bases and J 2 bases, with 9 bases left between them.

The genes are TRBV2 and TRBJ1-4, with D possibly being TRBD1 (5 bases). Per germline, CDR1 SNHLY and CDR2 FYNNEI. With 7 bases removed from V and 8 bases from J, the gap between germline ends came to 17 bases. The CDR3 runs to 14 residues. The CDR3, as DNA: TGTGCCAGCATGATGGACGGGGGGGAAGAAAAACTGTTTTTT. It translates to CASMMDGGEEKLFF.

The V gene is TRBV7-6, the J gene TRBJ2-2; D uncertain. This CDR3 contains 16 residues. The germline CDR1 and CDR2 sequences are SGHVS and FNYEAQ. Trimming left V 5 bases short and J 4 bases short, with 17 bases between. CDR3 sequence reads: CASSPEVTTLTGELFF. The DNA for the CDR3 is TGTGCCAGCAGCCCAGAGGTCACCACCCTCACCGGGGAGCTGTTTTTT.

The chain combines TRBV11-2 with TRBJ2-3, with 7 bases matching TRBD2. J lost 6 bases, V lost 5 bases, and 11 bases had no gene match. The CDR3 length is 15 residues. From germline, CDR1 is SGHAT and CDR2 FQNNGV. This CDR3 is CASSRAGSTGDTQYF. CDR3 in DNA: TGTGCCAGCAGCCGAGCGGGGTCCACGGGGGATACGCAGTATTTT.

This sequence joins TRBV7-9 and TRBJ2-7; 11 nucleotides match TRBD1. The V gene's germline CDR1 is SEHNR and CDR2 FQNEAQ (reference sequence). CDR3 length: 17 residues. The J segment lost 5 bases and the V segment lost 2 bases, leaving 11 bases of the junction unmatched. CDR3 loop: CASSLPGTGGVGDEQYF. CDR3 DNA sequence: TGTGCCAGCAGCTTACCCGGGACAGGGGGTGTGGGTGACGAGCAGTACTTC.